The entry below gives a single T cell receptor beta chain sequence along with its context. As yet, its antigen is unknown. The germline V and J ends were trimmed by 4 bases and 2 bases, with 5 bases remaining between them. Germline V gives CDR1 SGHNT, CDR2 YYREEE (reference sequence). This CDR3 comprises 12 residues. The data stem from a study of T cell repertoires in cytomegalovirus infection. TCRdb re-analysed the reads in MiXCR, keeping a single row per CDR3 protein. The repertoire holds approximately 110,000 distinct CDR3 sequences, with roughly 32% as singletons. The sequences come from CD8+ T cells from cultured PBMCs, collected from culture after CMV antigen stimulation. V is TRBV5-4 and J is TRBJ2-3; D remains unclear. The sequence came from a human donor in good health (CMV status not recorded). Some clones in this sample may be carry-over from other donors' samples. The CDR3 DNA reads as TGTGCCAGCAGCCCCGCCACAGATACGCAGTATTTT. It specifies CASSPATDTQYF. The variable domain in full, completed from reference TRBV5-4 and TRBJ2-3, reads ETGVTQSPTHLIKTRGQQVTLRCSSQSGHNTVSWYQQALGQGPQFIFQYYREEENGRGNFPPRFSGLQFPNYSSELNVNALELDDSALYLCASSPATDTQYFGPGTRLTVL.